Sequencing of this T cell receptor beta chain was carried out in a study of vaccination and CD4 T cells after COVID-19. The Oncomine TCR Beta short-read assay was what sequenced the DNA obtained from cultured CD4+ T cells. CD4+ T cells were cultured, and genomic DNA was extracted from them. MiXCR, applied by TCRdb to the PCR reads, yields one record per CDR3 protein. This repertoire shows tens of thousands of distinct CDR3 sequences, 30% to 35% found once; its top ten account for about an eighth. The sample's time point: late sampling 161 to 241 days after vaccination in a few convalescent patients. Noted treatment: roughly nine-day PBMC culture with coronavirus spike peptide pools or control peptides (ViraFEST assay). ViraFEST used peptide pools to expand antigen-specific T cells, then sequenced TCRs. The table lists this clonotype with a few counts. Antigen specificity is unknown. CDR3 size: 15 residues. CDR1 LGHNA and CDR2 YNFKEQ come from the germline V gene. With V trimmed by 1 base and J by 7 bases, 7 bases remained unmatched.

This specimen was CD4+ T cells from blood, cultured in vitro, taken about 7 months after SARS-CoV-2 vaccination. The sequence came from a human donor who had recovered from COVID-19. This sequence joins TRBV4-2 and TRBJ1-5, with TRBD1 identical over 7 bases. DNA of the CDR3: TGTGCCAGCAGCCAAGGCGGACAGGTGGGGCAGCCCCAGCATTTT. Translation gives CASSQGGQVGQPQHF.